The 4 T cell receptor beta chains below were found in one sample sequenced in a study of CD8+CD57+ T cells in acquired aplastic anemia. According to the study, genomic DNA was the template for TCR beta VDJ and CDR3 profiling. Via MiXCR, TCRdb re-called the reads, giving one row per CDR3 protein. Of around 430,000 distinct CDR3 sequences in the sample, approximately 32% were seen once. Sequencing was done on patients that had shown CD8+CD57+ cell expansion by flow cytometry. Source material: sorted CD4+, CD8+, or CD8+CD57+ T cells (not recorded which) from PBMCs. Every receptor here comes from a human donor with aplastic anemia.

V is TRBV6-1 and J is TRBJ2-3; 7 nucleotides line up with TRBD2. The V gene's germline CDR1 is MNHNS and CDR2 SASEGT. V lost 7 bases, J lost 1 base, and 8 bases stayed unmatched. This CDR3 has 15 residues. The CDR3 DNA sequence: TGTGCCAGCACCCCGGCTAGCGGAGGCACAGATACGCAGTATTTT. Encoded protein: CASTPASGGTDTQYF.

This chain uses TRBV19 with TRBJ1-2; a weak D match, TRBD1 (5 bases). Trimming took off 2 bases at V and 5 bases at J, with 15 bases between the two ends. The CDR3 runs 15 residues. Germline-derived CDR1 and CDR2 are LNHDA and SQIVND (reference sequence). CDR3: CASSISSGGRYGYTF. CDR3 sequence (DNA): TGTGCCAGTAGTATATCAAGCGGGGGACGGTATGGCTACACCTTC.

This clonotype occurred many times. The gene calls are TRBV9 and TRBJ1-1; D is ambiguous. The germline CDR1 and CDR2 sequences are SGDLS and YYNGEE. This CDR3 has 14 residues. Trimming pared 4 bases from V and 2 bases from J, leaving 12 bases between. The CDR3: CASSPTAVNTEAFF. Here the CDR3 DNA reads TGTGCCAGCAGCCCCACCGCAGTAAACACTGAAGCTTTCTTT.

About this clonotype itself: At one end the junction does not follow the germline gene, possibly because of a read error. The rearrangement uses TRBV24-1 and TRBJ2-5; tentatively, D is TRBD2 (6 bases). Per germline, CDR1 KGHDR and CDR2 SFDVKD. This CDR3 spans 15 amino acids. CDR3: CASSENPLAKETQYF. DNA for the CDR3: TGTGCCAGCAGTGAGAACCCGCTAGCGAAAGAGACCCAGTACTTC.